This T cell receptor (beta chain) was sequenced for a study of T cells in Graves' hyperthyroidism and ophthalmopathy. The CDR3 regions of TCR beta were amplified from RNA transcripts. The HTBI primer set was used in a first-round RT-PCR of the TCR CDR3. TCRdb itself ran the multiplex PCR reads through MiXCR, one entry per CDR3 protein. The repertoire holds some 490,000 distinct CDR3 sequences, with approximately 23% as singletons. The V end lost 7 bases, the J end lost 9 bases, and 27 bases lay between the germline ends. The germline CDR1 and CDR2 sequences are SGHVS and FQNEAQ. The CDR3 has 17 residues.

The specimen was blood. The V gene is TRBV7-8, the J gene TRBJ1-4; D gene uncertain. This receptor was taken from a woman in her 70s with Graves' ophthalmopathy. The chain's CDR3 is CASMPSRVVLVEKKLFF. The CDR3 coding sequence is TGTGCCAGCATGCCCTCCCGGGTGGTGCTGGTGGAGAAAAAACTGTTTTTT.